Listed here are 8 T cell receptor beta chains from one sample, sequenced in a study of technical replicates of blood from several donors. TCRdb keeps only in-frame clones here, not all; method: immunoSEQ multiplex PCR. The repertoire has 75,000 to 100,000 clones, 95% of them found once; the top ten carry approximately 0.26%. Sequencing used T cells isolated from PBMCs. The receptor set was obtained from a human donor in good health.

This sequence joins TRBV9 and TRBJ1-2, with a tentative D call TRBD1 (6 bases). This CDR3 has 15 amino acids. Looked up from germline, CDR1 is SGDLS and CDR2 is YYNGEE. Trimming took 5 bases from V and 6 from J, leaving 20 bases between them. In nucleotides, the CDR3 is TGTGCCAGCAGGGCGGCTCAGGGGATGAAGGATGGCTACACCTTC. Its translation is CASRAAQGMKDGYTF. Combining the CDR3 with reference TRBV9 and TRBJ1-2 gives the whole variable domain DSGVTQTPKHLITATGQRVTLRCSPRSGDLSVYWYQQSLDQGLQFLIQYYNGEERAKGNILERFSAQQFPDLHSELNLSSLELGDSALYFCASRAAQGMKDGYTFGSGTRLTVV.

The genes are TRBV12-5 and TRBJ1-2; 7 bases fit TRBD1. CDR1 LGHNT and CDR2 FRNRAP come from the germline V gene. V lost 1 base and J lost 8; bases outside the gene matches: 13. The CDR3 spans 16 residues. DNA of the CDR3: TGTGCTAGTGGTTTGGGGACTACAGGGGCGAAAGGAGGCTACACCTTC. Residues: CASGLGTTGAKGGYTF.

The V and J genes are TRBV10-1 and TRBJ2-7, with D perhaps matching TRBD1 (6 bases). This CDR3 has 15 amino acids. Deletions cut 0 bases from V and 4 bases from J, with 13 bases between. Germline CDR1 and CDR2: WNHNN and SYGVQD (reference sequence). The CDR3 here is CASSESGTLTYEQYF. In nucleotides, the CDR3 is TGCGCCAGCAGTGAGTCCGGGACACTTACATACGAGCAGTACTTC.

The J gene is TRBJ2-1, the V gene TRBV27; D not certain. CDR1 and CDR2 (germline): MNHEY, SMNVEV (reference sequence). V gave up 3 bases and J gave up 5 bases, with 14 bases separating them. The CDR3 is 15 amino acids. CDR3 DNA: TGTGCCAGCAGTTTTCTCCAGGCCCTGCACAATGAGCAGTTCTTC. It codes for CASSFLQALHNEQFF.

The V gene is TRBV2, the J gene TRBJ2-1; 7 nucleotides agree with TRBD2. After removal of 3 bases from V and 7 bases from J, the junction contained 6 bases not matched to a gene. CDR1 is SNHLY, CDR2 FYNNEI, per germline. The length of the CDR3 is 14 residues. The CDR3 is CASSDRREWNEQFF. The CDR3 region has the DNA TGTGCCAGCAGTGATAGGCGGGAGTGGAATGAGCAGTTCTTC.

The CDR3 region is CASRPTATNEKLFF. CDR3 DNA sequence: TGTGCCAGCAGACCGACAGCTACTAATGAAAAACTGTTTTTT. This rearrangement joins TRBV6-4 to TRBJ1-4, with D possibly matching TRBD1 (5 bases). There are 14 residues in the CDR3. V was cut by 6 bases and J by 2 bases, with 10 bases left in between. The germline V gene encodes CDR1 MRHNA and CDR2 SNTAGT.

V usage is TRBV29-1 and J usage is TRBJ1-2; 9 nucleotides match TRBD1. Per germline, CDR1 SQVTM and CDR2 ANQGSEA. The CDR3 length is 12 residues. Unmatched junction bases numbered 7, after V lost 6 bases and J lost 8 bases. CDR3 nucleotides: TGCAGCGTCGCCGACAGGGGGAGCGGCTACACCTTC. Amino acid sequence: CSVADRGSGYTF.

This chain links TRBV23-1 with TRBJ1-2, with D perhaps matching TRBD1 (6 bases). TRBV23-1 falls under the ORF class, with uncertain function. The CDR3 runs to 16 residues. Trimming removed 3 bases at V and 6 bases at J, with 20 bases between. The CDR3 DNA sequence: TGCGCCAGCAGTCATCCCGGGGCTGGGGGCGCGGATGGCTACACCTTC. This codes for CASSHPGAGGADGYTF.